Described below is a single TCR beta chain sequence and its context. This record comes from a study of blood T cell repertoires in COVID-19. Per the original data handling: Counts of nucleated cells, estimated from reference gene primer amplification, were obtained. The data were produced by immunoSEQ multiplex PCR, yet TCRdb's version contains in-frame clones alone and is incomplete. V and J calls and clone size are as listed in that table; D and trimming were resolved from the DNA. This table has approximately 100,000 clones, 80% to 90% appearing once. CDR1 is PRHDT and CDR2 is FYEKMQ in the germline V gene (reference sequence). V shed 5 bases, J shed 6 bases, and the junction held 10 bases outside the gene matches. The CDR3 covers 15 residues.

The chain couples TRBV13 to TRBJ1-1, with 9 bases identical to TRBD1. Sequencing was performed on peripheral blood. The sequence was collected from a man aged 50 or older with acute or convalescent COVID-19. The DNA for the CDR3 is TGTGCCAGCAGCCCCGCCCGGACAGGGGAATCTGAAGCTTTCTTT. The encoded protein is CASSPARTGESEAFF. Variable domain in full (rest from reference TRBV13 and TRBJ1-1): AAGVIQSPRHLIKEKRETATLKCYPIPRHDTVYWYQQGPGQDPQFLISFYEKMQSDKGSIPDRFSAQQFSDYHSELNMSSLELGDSALYFCASSPARTGESEAFFGQGTRLTVV.